The T cell receptor beta chain described here comes from a study of Ad26.COV2.S vaccination and SARS-CoV-2 variants. For the study at large: Each vaccinee took Ad26.COV2.S intramuscularly, once or twice 56 days apart.

A word on this clone: Antigen: not known.

Treatment noted: about 20 received Ad26.COV2.S at low or high dose, single or two shots; 5 received placebo; per-sample allocation not given. Vaccine and placebo recipients were sampled on day 63 after the first injection. A Boston donor was an adult aged 18-55 years. Sequenced by immunoSEQ multiplex PCR; TCRdb stores in-frame clones only, minus some. The table includes under 550,000 clones, more than 80% detected once. Findings of the study overall: For non-spike TCRs, breadth in vaccine recipients resembled that in placebo recipients.

Sequenced material: peripheral blood, taken in a trial of Ad26.COV2.S vaccine versus placebo. This receptor was identified in a person between 18 and 65 years old who received the Ad26.COV2.S COVID-19 vaccine or a placebo.

CDR3 protein: CASSPRWSSGRPWFF. DNA of the CDR3: TGTGCCAGCAGCCCCCGGTGGTCTAGCGGGAGGCCCTGGTTCTTC. The chain combines TRBV7-2 with TRBJ2-1, with 11 bases that match TRBD2. Germline V gives CDR1 SGHTA, CDR2 FQGNSA. V dropped 5 bases and J dropped 15; count of bases not matched to a gene: 15. This CDR3 has 15 amino acids.